This T cell receptor beta chain stems from a study of T-cell memory formation after mild COVID-19. Study-wide context: TCR clusters were mostly confined to one donor each. Overall study results and limits: Clones that contracted from day 15 to 85 were balanced CD4/CD8, while later expanders leaned CD4+.

V was cut by 6 bases and J by 5 bases, with 19 bases left in between. CDR3 length: 15 amino acids. About this clonotype itself: As yet, its antigen is unknown.

One entry per CDR3 protein, called by TCRdb with MiXCR from the 5' RACE reads. This sample has fewer than 550,000 distinct CDR3 sequences, with roughly 20% found just once. The sample consisted of PBMCs or a T cell subset sorted from them (not recorded which). The J gene is TRBJ1-2, the V gene TRBV12-3 or TRBV12-4; D is uncertain. The clonotype was recovered from an adult woman who had mild COVID-19 (a few samples of this study predate the infection). Cell type and time point are not known. The CDR3 loop is CASSPADGIRYGYTF. CDR3 in DNA: TGTGCCAGCAGCCCCGCCGATGGAATTCGGTATGGCTACACCTTC.